One sample yielded the 32 T cell receptor beta chains listed below, sequenced in a study of CXCR3-negative and CXCR3-positive naive CD8 T cells. General study points: Researchers report that CXCR3-positive naive cells carry more hydrophobic TRB CDR3s than CXCR3-negative naive cells.

No antigen has been assigned to these receptors. Libraries were UMI-labeled 5' RACE TRB cDNA. Reprocessing the 5' RACE reads, TCRdb reports a single entry for every CDR3 protein and omits DNA. This repertoire comprises some 85,000 distinct CDR3 sequences; its ten largest clones make up approximately 0.5%. Specimen: naive CXCR3+ CD8+ T cells from blood. Subset here: CD45RO-CCR7+CD27+CD95- naive CD8+ T cells expressing CXCR3 (TNR3+). The source of these receptors is a human donor in good health. Some clones in this sample may be carry-over from other donors' samples.

This chain joins TRBV9 and TRBJ2-7; the D gene TCRdb calls, TRBD1, cannot be checked with no DNA. The CDR3 is made up of 14 amino acids. Looked up from germline, CDR1 is SGDLS and CDR2 is YYNGEE. CDR3 in amino acids: CASSVAATAYEQYF.

The J gene is TRBJ2-3, the V gene TRBV6-5; TCRdb names TRBD2, which stays unverified in the absence of DNA. The CDR3 has 15 amino acids. In germline, CDR1 is MNHEY, CDR2 SVGAGI. CDR3 sequence: CASSYTSGVTDTQYF.

V and J are TRBV7-2 and TRBJ2-7. Germline loops: CDR1 SGHTA, CDR2 FQGNSA. This CDR3 is 12 amino acids long. CDR3 sequence reads: CASSYIRDEQYF.

The V and J genes are TRBV7-2 and TRBJ2-1; TCRdb picks TRBD1, but there is no DNA to check that call. CDR3 length: 12 amino acids. The germline gives CDR1 SGHTA, CDR2 FQGNSA. The CDR3: CASSAPGDEQFF.

The chain combines TRBV4-3 with TRBJ1-1; lacking DNA, the TRBD1 call made by TCRdb goes unchecked. This CDR3 is 16 amino acids long. Germline CDR1 reads LGHNA; CDR2 reads YSLEER. CDR3 loop: CSSSQDTRGWGTEAFF.

The chain links TRBV3-1 to TRBJ2-5. CDR3 length equals 12 residues. Germline CDR1 LGHDT, CDR2 YNNKEL (reference sequence). CDR3 residues: CASSQTGETQYF.

The rearrangement links TRBV18 to TRBJ2-3; TCRdb lists TRBD1, though no DNA is available to test this call. The germline CDR1 and CDR2 sequences are KGHSH and LQKENI. The CDR3 is 16 amino acids. CDR3 amino acids: CASSSMGQGYPDTQYF.

The genes are TRBV15 and TRBJ1-2; absent DNA, TCRdb's TRBD1 call cannot be checked. The germline V gene has CDR1 LNHNV and CDR2 YYDKDF (reference sequence). CDR3 length: 16 residues. The CDR3 loop is CATSRATLETDYGYTF.

The genes are TRBV29-1 and TRBJ2-3; no DNA is available, so the TRBD1 call from TCRdb remains unchecked. The CDR3 loop spans 18 amino acids. Germline-derived CDR1 and CDR2 are SQVTM and ANQGSEA. The CDR3 region is CSVEDEPTPGQGPDTQYF.

The V call is TRBV7-9, the J call TRBJ2-3; checking the TCRdb D call of TRBD1 is not possible without DNA. Per the germline V gene, CDR1 is SEHNR and CDR2 is FQNEAQ (reference sequence). This CDR3 comprises 14 residues. CDR3 residues: CASSWRGSTDTQYF.

CDR3 amino acids: CASSVGPGRTNEQFF. This rearrangement joins TRBV19 to TRBJ2-1; TCRdb's D call of TRBD2 is untestable without DNA. Germline V gene lookup returns CDR1 LNHDA and CDR2 SQIVND (reference sequence). CDR3 length: 15 amino acids.

The chain recombines TRBV4-2 with TRBJ2-3; TCRdb's D gene call, TRBD2, goes unchecked for lack of DNA. The germline V gene encodes CDR1 LGHNA and CDR2 YNFKEQ. The CDR3 is 16 residues long. CDR3 sequence: CASSQREEIFTDTQYF.

This chain links TRBV27 with TRBJ2-7; the D gene TCRdb calls, TRBD1, cannot be checked with no DNA. Germline CDR1 MNHEY, CDR2 SMNVEV (reference sequence). The CDR3 runs 15 residues. The CDR3 spells CASSSMTGGLYEQYF.

V is TRBV7-2 and J is TRBJ2-7. CDR3 size: 12 residues. The germline V gene encodes CDR1 SGHTA and CDR2 FQGNSA. CDR3 protein: CASSPGYYEQYF.

The chain links TRBV4-1 to TRBJ1-1. The germline gives CDR1 MGHRA, CDR2 YSYEKL. There are 13 residues in the CDR3. CDR3 sequence reads: CASSQVRGTEAFF.

V is TRBV29-1 and J is TRBJ1-1. Per germline, CDR1 SQVTM and CDR2 ANQGSEA. This CDR3 is 13 amino acids long. Here the CDR3 reads CSVEGGRGTEAFF.

This sequence joins TRBV25-1 and TRBJ2-7. Germline values: CDR1 MGHDK, CDR2 SYGVNS. This CDR3 contains 11 residues. CDR3 amino acids: CASSEYVDQYF.

This sequence joins TRBV30 and TRBJ2-2; TCRdb lists TRBD1, though no DNA is available to test this call. Germline V gene data show CDR1 as GTSNPN and CDR2 as SVGIG (reference sequence). The CDR3 totals 15 residues. CDR3 in amino acids: CAWSGTGFDTGELFF.

V is TRBV28 and J is TRBJ1-5. CDR3 length: 20 amino acids. Germline CDR1 reads MDHEN; CDR2 reads SYDVKM. CDR3 sequence: CASSLSNLNSLKNSNQPQHF. Drawing the rest from reference TRBV28 and TRBJ1-5, the complete variable domain is DVKVTQSSRYLVKRTGEKVFLECVQDMDHENMFWYRQDPGLGLRLIYFSYDVKMKEKGDIPEGYSVSREKKERFSLILESASTNQTSMYLCASSLSNLNSLKNSNQPQHFGDGTRLSIL.

The J gene is TRBJ2-5, the V gene TRBV5-5. The CDR3 sequence is 16 residues long. From germline, CDR1 is SGHKS and CDR2 YYEKEE (reference sequence). CDR3 region: CASSIDSWTFQETQYF. Together with reference TRBV5-5 and TRBJ2-5, the CDR3 gives the full variable domain: DAGVTQSPTHLIKTRGQQVTLRCSPISGHKSVSWYQQVLGQGPQFIFQYYEKEERGRGNFPDRFSARQFPNYSSELNVNALLLGDSALYLCASSIDSWTFQETQYFGPGTRLLVL.

V gene TRBV28 combines with J gene TRBJ1-1; the D gene TCRdb calls, TRBD1, cannot be checked with no DNA. The V gene's germline CDR1 is MDHEN and CDR2 SYDVKM. CDR3 length equals 14 residues. The CDR3 here is CASSPPMGTTEAFF.

The chain has TRBV7-9 and TRBJ2-1; the TRBD2 assignment by TCRdb is unverifiable without DNA. The CDR3 has 16 residues. From germline, CDR1 is SEHNR and CDR2 FQNEAQ (reference sequence). CDR3 amino acids: CASSLLTSGTGYEQFF.

The chain combines TRBV9 with TRBJ1-6; without DNA, the TCRdb call of TRBD1 cannot be checked. Per the germline V gene, CDR1 is SGDLS and CDR2 is YYNGEE. This CDR3 region has 17 residues. CDR3 sequence reads: CASSTSTGGSYNSPLHF.

CDR3 amino acids: CASGFGGGGDTQYF. The gene calls are TRBV13 and TRBJ2-3; TCRdb returns TRBD1, unconfirmable since there is no DNA. The germline V gene has CDR1 PRHDT and CDR2 FYEKMQ (reference sequence). CDR3 size: 14 residues.

V gene TRBV27 combines with J gene TRBJ2-7; the TCRdb D gene call, TRBD1, has no DNA to confirm it. The CDR3 has 16 amino acids. From germline, CDR1 is MNHEY and CDR2 SMNVEV (reference sequence). CDR3 region: CASSLSRTTGSYEQYF.

The rearrangement uses TRBV5-1 and TRBJ2-7; no DNA is available, so the TRBD2 call from TCRdb remains unchecked. CDR1 is SGHRS and CDR2 is YFSETQ in the germline V gene. The CDR3 is made up of 14 amino acids. CDR3 protein: CASALAGGTYEQYF.

V is TRBV28 and J is TRBJ1-5; the TCRdb call, TRBD1, lacks DNA for checking. The germline V gene has CDR1 MDHEN and CDR2 SYDVKM. The CDR3 is 14 residues long. CDR3 loop: CASRWDGGNQPQHF.

The chain carries TRBV28 and TRBJ2-7. The CDR3 extends over 14 amino acids. From germline, CDR1 is MDHEN and CDR2 SYDVKM. The CDR3: CASSDLNSAYEQYF.

V usage is TRBV20-1 and J usage is TRBJ1-2; TCRdb's assignment of TRBD1 cannot be checked, as there is no DNA. Looked up from germline, CDR1 is DFQATT and CDR2 is SNEGSKA (reference sequence). This CDR3 has 13 residues. CDR3 residues: CSAGPDRHYGYTF.

V and J are TRBV28 and TRBJ2-2; TCRdb designates TRBD1, a call that cannot be tested without DNA. CDR3 length equals 18 residues. Germline V lookup: CDR1 MDHEN, CDR2 SYDVKM. The chain's CDR3 is CASTPHPSVWSNTGELFF.

The CDR3 here is CASLQGNTEAFF. The genes are TRBV12-3 or TRBV12-4 and TRBJ1-1; TCRdb selects TRBD1, and the lack of DNA leaves this call unchecked. CDR3 length: 12 amino acids.

V gene TRBV23-1 combines with J gene TRBJ2-7; as DNA is missing, the TRBD1 call by TCRdb cannot be tested. TRBV23-1 is designated an ORF whose function remains uncertain. CDR3 length: 16 amino acids. The CDR3 sequence: CASSQWFGDVSYEQYF.